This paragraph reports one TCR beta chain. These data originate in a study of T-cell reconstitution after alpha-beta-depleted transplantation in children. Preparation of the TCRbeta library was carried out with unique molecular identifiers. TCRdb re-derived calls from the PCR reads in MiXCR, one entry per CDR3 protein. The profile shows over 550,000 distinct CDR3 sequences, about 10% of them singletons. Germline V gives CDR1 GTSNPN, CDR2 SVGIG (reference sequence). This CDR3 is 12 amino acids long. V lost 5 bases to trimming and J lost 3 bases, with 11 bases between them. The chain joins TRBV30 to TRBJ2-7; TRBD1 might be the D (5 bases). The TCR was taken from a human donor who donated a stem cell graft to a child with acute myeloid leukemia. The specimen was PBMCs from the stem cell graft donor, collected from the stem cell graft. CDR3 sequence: CAWRQLNYEQYF. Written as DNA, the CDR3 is TGTGCCTGGCGACAGCTTAACTACGAGCAGTACTTC.